A selection of T cell receptor beta chains follows, all from one sample in a study of blood T cell repertoires in COVID-19. TCRdb keeps only in-frame clones here, not all; method: immunoSEQ multiplex PCR. The sample has 250,000 to 300,000 clones, about 89% seen once. Source material: PBMCs or T cells enriched from blood (not recorded which). The receptors come from a woman between 40 and 50 years old who had recovered from COVID-19. The CDR3 runs from the conserved cysteine through the conserved F or W. The D gene is left open where the match is weak. Expanded clones are given a class, and other clones once, few, many or no size at all.

D gene: -; J gene: TRBJ2-2; clone size: -; V gene: TRBV18; CDR3 DNA: TGTGCCAGCTCACCCCAGAACACCGGGGAGCTGTTTTTT; CDR3 protein: CASSPQNTGELFF
D gene: -; J gene: TRBJ1-5; clone size: -; V gene: TRBV2; CDR3 DNA: TGTGCCAGCAGTCCGCGACAGGATCATCAGCCCCAGCATTTT; CDR3 protein: CASSPRQDHQPQHF
D gene: TRBD1; J gene: TRBJ2-5; clone size: once; V gene: TRBV5-1; CDR3 DNA: TGCGCCAGCAGCTGGACAGGGGGCACGGGGGAGACCCAGTACTTC; CDR3 protein: CASSWTGGTGETQYF
D gene: -; J gene: TRBJ2-3; clone size: -; V gene: TRBV28; CDR3 DNA: TGTGCCAGCAGTTTAGACCCCCTAGCGTCGGATACGCAGTATTTT; CDR3 protein: CASSLDPLASDTQYF
D gene: -; J gene: TRBJ1-2; clone size: -; V gene: TRBV6-1; CDR3 DNA: TGTGCCAGCAGTGAAGTTGGCATCTATGGCTACACCTTC; CDR3 protein: CASSEVGIYGYTF
D gene: -; J gene: TRBJ2-2; clone size: -; V gene: TRBV5-4; CDR3 DNA: TGTGCCAGCAGCTTACCTCAGGGGGGAGCCGGGGAGCTGTTTTTT; CDR3 protein: CASSLPQGGAGELFF
D gene: -; J gene: TRBJ1-1; clone size: -; V gene: TRBV6-5; CDR3 DNA: TGTGCCAGCAGTTACTCCCGGGGTGGGGTCACTGAAGCTTTCTTT; CDR3 protein: CASSYSRGGVTEAFF
D gene: -; J gene: TRBJ2-7; clone size: -; V gene: TRBV6-2/TRBV6-3; CDR3 DNA: TGTGCCAGCAGTTACGGTGGTCGGGAGTACGAGCAGTACTTC; CDR3 protein: CASSYGGREYEQYF
D gene: -; J gene: TRBJ2-7; clone size: -; V gene: TRBV6-5; CDR3 DNA: TGTGCCAGCGTGGACAGCGTTACCTACGAGCAGTACTTC; CDR3 protein: CASVDSVTYEQYF
D gene: -; J gene: TRBJ2-5; clone size: once; V gene: TRBV5-1; CDR3 DNA: TGCGCCAGCAGCGACGTCATGAGGTTACAAGAGACCCAGTACTTC; CDR3 protein: CASSDVMRLQETQYF
D gene: -; J gene: TRBJ1-6; clone size: -; V gene: TRBV5-6; CDR3 DNA: TGTGCCAGCAGCTCTCCCGGGACAAATTCACCCCTCCACTTT; CDR3 protein: CASSSPGTNSPLHF
D gene: -; J gene: TRBJ1-4; clone size: -; V gene: TRBV19; CDR3 DNA: TGTGCCACGCTCCATCGGGAGGACGGAAAACTGTTTTTT; CDR3 protein: CATLHREDGKLFF
D gene: TRBD1; J gene: TRBJ1-2; clone size: -; V gene: TRBV5-4; CDR3 DNA: TGTGCCAGCAGCCCGGGGACAGGGTGGTATGGCTACACCTTC; CDR3 protein: CASSPGTGWYGYTF
D gene: TRBD1; J gene: TRBJ1-5; clone size: -; V gene: TRBV6-5; CDR3 DNA: TGTGCCAGCAGGGACAGGGACAATCAGCCCCAGCATTTT; CDR3 protein: CASRDRDNQPQHF
D gene: TRBD1; J gene: TRBJ1-1; clone size: -; V gene: TRBV3-1/TRBV3-2; CDR3 DNA: TGTGCCAGCAGCGACAGGGGGGGGAACACTGAAGCTTTCTTT; CDR3 protein: CASSDRGGNTEAFF
D gene: -; J gene: TRBJ2-3; clone size: -; V gene: TRBV9; CDR3 DNA: TGTGCCAGCAGCGTAGACCCGTGGCACAGAATGGAGGTAGTAACAGATACGCAGTATTTT; CDR3 protein: CASSVDPWHRMEVVTDTQYF
D gene: TRBD1; J gene: TRBJ2-1; clone size: -; V gene: TRBV20-1; CDR3 DNA: TGCAGTGCTAGTGCAGGGGGCGTCAACAATGAGCAGTTCTTC; CDR3 protein: CSASAGGVNNEQFF
D gene: TRBD1; J gene: TRBJ2-1; clone size: -; V gene: TRBV9; CDR3 DNA: TGTGCCAGCAGCGCGACCGGGACAGTGATTAATGAGCAGTTCTTC; CDR3 protein: CASSATGTVINEQFF
D gene: -; J gene: TRBJ2-1; clone size: -; V gene: TRBV4-3; CDR3 DNA: TGCGCCAGCAGCCAAGATGCGGTGAGCTCCTACAATGAGCAGTTCTTC; CDR3 protein: CASSQDAVSSYNEQFF
D gene: -; J gene: TRBJ2-5; clone size: once; V gene: TRBV10-3; CDR3 DNA: TGTGCCATCAGTGAGTCGTCGGAGACCCAGTACTTC; CDR3 protein: CAISESSETQYF
D gene: TRBD2; J gene: TRBJ2-1; clone size: -; V gene: TRBV7-7; CDR3 DNA: TGTGCTAGCAGCTTAGAAGCCGGGACTAGCCTTAGAGAGCAGTTCTTC; CDR3 protein: CASSLEAGTSLREQFF
D gene: -; J gene: TRBJ1-2; clone size: few; V gene: TRBV7-2; CDR3 DNA: TGTGCCAGCAGCTTAGATGGGGGGGCTGGCTATGGCTACACCTTC; CDR3 protein: CASSLDGGAGYGYTF
D gene: -; J gene: TRBJ1-1; clone size: -; V gene: TRBV2; CDR3 DNA: TGTGCCAGCCCCGAGGCTGGACTGATGAACACTGAAGCTTTCTTT; CDR3 protein: CASPEAGLMNTEAFF
D gene: -; J gene: TRBJ2-7; clone size: -; V gene: TRBV7-2; CDR3 DNA: TGTGCCAGCAGCTTATGGCGGGACTACGAGCAGTACTTC; CDR3 protein: CASSLWRDYEQYF
D gene: -; J gene: TRBJ1-4; clone size: -; V gene: TRBV5-1; CDR3 DNA: TGCGCCAGCAGCTTGGGGGGACGGGGAGGAGAAAAACTGTTTTTT; CDR3 protein: CASSLGGRGGEKLFF
D gene: TRBD1; J gene: TRBJ2-7; clone size: -; V gene: TRBV7-2; CDR3 DNA: TGTGCCAGCAGCTTAGACAGGGGGCTAAACTACGAGCAGTACTTC; CDR3 protein: CASSLDRGLNYEQYF
D gene: TRBD1; J gene: TRBJ1-2; clone size: few; V gene: TRBV6-6; CDR3 DNA: TGTGCCAGCAGTCAGACAGGGGTTCCCTATGGCTACACCTTC; CDR3 protein: CASSQTGVPYGYTF
D gene: TRBD1; J gene: TRBJ2-7; clone size: -; V gene: TRBV18; CDR3 DNA: TGTGCCAGCTCGTACGGGGACAGGGGCGTATACGAGCAGTACTTC; CDR3 protein: CASSYGDRGVYEQYF
D gene: -; J gene: TRBJ1-3; clone size: -; V gene: TRBV5-1; CDR3 DNA: TGCGCCAGCAGCCCTACAGCTTCTGGAAACACCATATATTTT; CDR3 protein: CASSPTASGNTIYF
D gene: TRBD1; J gene: TRBJ1-3; clone size: -; V gene: TRBV6-2/TRBV6-3; CDR3 DNA: TGTGCCAGCAGTCCGCCCCTGACAGGGGGCGGAAACACCATATATTTT; CDR3 protein: CASSPPLTGGGNTIYF
D gene: -; J gene: TRBJ1-1; clone size: -; V gene: TRBV4-2; CDR3 DNA: TGTGCCAGCAGCCCCTCGATAAGGGGGGGGAACACTGAAGCTTTCTTT; CDR3 protein: CASSPSIRGGNTEAFF
D gene: -; J gene: TRBJ1-2; clone size: -; V gene: TRBV29-1; CDR3 DNA: TGCAGCGTTGGGACCGGACAGTCAGCTAACTATGGCTACACCTTC; CDR3 protein: CSVGTGQSANYGYTF
D gene: -; J gene: TRBJ2-6; clone size: few; V gene: TRBV6-5; CDR3 DNA: TGTGCCAGCAGTTATTACAGGGATCCTGGGGCCAACGTCCTGACTTTC; CDR3 protein: CASSYYRDPGANVLTF
D gene: -; J gene: TRBJ1-4; clone size: -; V gene: TRBV2; CDR3 DNA: TGTGCCAGCAGTTACGGTCTCCAGGCCCAGAGTGAAAAACTGTTTTTT; CDR3 protein: CASSYGLQAQSEKLFF
D gene: -; J gene: TRBJ2-6; clone size: -; V gene: TRBV6-5; CDR3 DNA: TGTGCCAGCAGTTACTCGCGGAGCTCTGGGGCCAACGTCCTGACTTTC; CDR3 protein: CASSYSRSSGANVLTF
D gene: TRBD1; J gene: TRBJ1-1; clone size: -; V gene: TRBV18; CDR3 DNA: TGTGCCAGCTCACCGGACAGGGCCATCATGAACACTGAAGCTTTCTTT; CDR3 protein: CASSPDRAIMNTEAFF
D gene: -; J gene: TRBJ1-2; clone size: -; V gene: TRBV5-1; CDR3 DNA: TGCGCCAGCAGCAATCAGACAGGCACACCCTATGGCTACACCTTC; CDR3 protein: CASSNQTGTPYGYTF
D gene: -; J gene: TRBJ2-3; clone size: -; V gene: TRBV13; CDR3 DNA: TGTGCCAGCAGCTTATGGGGCGGGATCTCAGATACGCAGTATTTT; CDR3 protein: CASSLWGGISDTQYF
D gene: TRBD1; J gene: TRBJ1-1; clone size: -; V gene: TRBV5-1; CDR3 DNA: TGCGCCAGCAGCTCCCGGACACAGGGGCCGGGGAACACTGAAGCTTTCTTT; CDR3 protein: CASSSRTQGPGNTEAFF
D gene: TRBD1; J gene: TRBJ1-2; clone size: few; V gene: TRBV2; CDR3 DNA: TGTGCCAGCAGTAATGGACAGGGGGAAACCTATGGCTACACCTTC; CDR3 protein: CASSNGQGETYGYTF
D gene: -; J gene: TRBJ2-4; clone size: -; V gene: TRBV19; CDR3 DNA: TGTGCCAGTAGTGTTAGGGGAATTCAGTACTTC; CDR3 protein: CASSVRGIQYF
D gene: -; J gene: TRBJ1-5; clone size: once; V gene: TRBV10-3; CDR3 DNA: TGTGCCATCAGGGAGGACGGGAATCAGCCCCAGCATTTT; CDR3 protein: CAIREDGNQPQHF
D gene: TRBD2; J gene: TRBJ2-5; clone size: -; V gene: TRBV5-8; CDR3 DNA: TGTGCCAGCAGCCTTGGGACTAGCGGGGTGGCCCAGTACTTC; CDR3 protein: CASSLGTSGVAQYF
D gene: -; J gene: TRBJ1-2; clone size: -; V gene: TRBV10-3; CDR3 DNA: TGTGCCATCAGTGAAAATCCCGGCAGGGGTCACACCTTC; CDR3 protein: CAISENPGRGHTF
D gene: TRBD2; J gene: TRBJ2-3; clone size: once; V gene: TRBV18; CDR3 DNA: TGTGCCAGCTCACCAAATGATCTAGCGGGGGGTAATACGCAGTATTTT; CDR3 protein: CASSPNDLAGGNTQYF
D gene: TRBD1; J gene: TRBJ1-1; clone size: -; V gene: TRBV2; CDR3 DNA: TGTGCCAGCAGTTTCCTTGGACAGGGGGCTTCTTTCTTT; CDR3 protein: CASSFLGQGASFF
D gene: TRBD1; J gene: TRBJ1-2; clone size: -; V gene: TRBV29-1; CDR3 DNA: TGCAGCGTGGAACAGGGGTACACCTTC; CDR3 protein: CSVEQGYTF
D gene: TRBD1; J gene: TRBJ1-1; clone size: -; V gene: TRBV7-3; CDR3 DNA: TGTGCCAGCAGCCCCTCGGGACAGGGCATCACTGAAGCTTTCTTT; CDR3 protein: CASSPSGQGITEAFF
D gene: -; J gene: TRBJ1-5; clone size: -; V gene: TRBV30; CDR3 DNA: TGTGCCTGGAGTGACAGGATCAATAGCAATCAGCCCCAGCATTTT; CDR3 protein: CAWSDRINSNQPQHF
D gene: TRBD1; J gene: TRBJ1-1; clone size: -; V gene: TRBV7-2; CDR3 DNA: TGTGCCAGCAGCTTCTCCGGTACAGGGGCTACTGAAGCTTTCTTT; CDR3 protein: CASSFSGTGATEAFF